The clone carrying this T cell receptor (beta chain) was observed at least ten times. As yet, its antigen is unknown. Germline values: CDR1 KGHSH, CDR2 LQKENI. Losses at the gene ends were 2 bases for V and 4 bases for J; bases not matched to a gene: 11. This CDR3 region has 19 residues. This record comes from a study of read filtering for tumor transcriptome and immune sequencing. General observations from the study: Single-read clonotypes: about 81.9% of IR-seq clonotypes (roughly 4% of reads), 74.6% of RNA-seq clonotypes (nearly 45% of reads).

Molecular barcoded adaptors covering alpha/delta and beta/gamma chains were used on about 390 ng RNA. One entry per CDR3 protein results from TCRdb running MiXCR on the reads. The sample carries over 80,000 distinct CDR3 sequences, over 9% recorded once. The sequence derives from a donor aged 40 or older with multiple myeloma. The chain uses TRBV18 and TRBJ2-3, with 14 bases matching TRBD2. Sequenced sample: a population of CD138-negative cells sorted from bone marrow. The CDR3 is CASSPFSTSGRAGADTQYF. CDR3 in DNA: TGTGCCAGCTCACCATTTTCGACTAGCGGGAGGGCCGGCGCAGATACGCAGTATTTT. Looking up the rest from reference TRBV18 and TRBJ2-3 gives the full variable domain: NAGVMQNPRHLVRRRGQEARLRCSPMKGHSHVYWYRQLPEEGLKFMVYLQKENIIDESGMPKERFSAEFPKEGPSILRIQQVVRGDSAAYFCASSPFSTSGRAGADTQYFGPGTRLTVL.